Listed here are 20 T cell receptor beta chains from one sample, sequenced in a study of OX40 agonist ivuxolimab in advanced cancers. Libraries were prepared by immunoSEQ multiplex PCR; TCRdb keeps only in-frame clonotypes and omits some of them. The sample has 55,000 to 80,000 clones; roughly four fifths are singletons. The sample here was CD4+ or CD8+ T cells sorted from blood, taken in a trial of the OX40 agonist ivuxolimab. These receptors all come from an adult with an advanced solid tumor such as melanoma, head and neck, liver or kidney cancer.

J is TRBJ1-6 and V is TRBV5-1; D not certain. V lost 0 bases and J lost 9, with 10 bases in between. CDR3 length: 14 residues. CDR1 is SGHRS, CDR2 YFSETQ, per germline. The CDR3 sequence: CASSLGVRSSPLHF. The CDR3 DNA follows: TGCGCCAGCAGCTTGGGGGTTCGTAGTTCACCCCTCCACTTT.

CDR3 in amino acids: CASSVDARSRVGANVLTF. In DNA, the CDR3 is TGTGCCAGCAGCGTAGACGCTAGGTCCAGGGTTGGGGCCAACGTCCTGACTTTC. V and J are TRBV9 and TRBJ2-6, with a weak D call TRBD1 (5 bases). V was cut by 0 bases and J by 3 bases, with 16 bases left in between. Germline CDR1 reads SGDLS; CDR2 reads YYNGEE. There are 18 residues in the CDR3.

The rearrangement links TRBV5-1 to TRBJ2-7; weak D call: TRBD1 (5 bases). Germline V lookup: CDR1 SGHRS, CDR2 YFSETQ. The CDR3 length is 13 residues. Trimming stripped 5 bases from V and 2 bases from J, with 11 bases between. DNA for the CDR3: TGCGCCAGCAGGCCGGACATGACCTACGAGCAGTACTTC. Protein: CASRPDMTYEQYF.

The chain couples TRBV6-1 to TRBJ2-1; 7 bases align to TRBD1. This CDR3 region has 15 residues. CDR1 and CDR2 (germline): MNHNS, SASEGT. The V segment lost 9 bases and the J segment 0 bases; nucleotides outside the gene matches: 8. CDR3 in DNA: TGTGCCAGTATTACGACAGGGAGCTCCTACAATGAGCAGTTCTTC. Translating it yields CASITTGSSYNEQFF.

The chain employs TRBV25-1 and TRBJ2-2; D gene unclear. Trimming shortened V by 5 bases and J by 5 bases, and 12 bases separated the two germline ends. Germline V gives CDR1 MGHDK, CDR2 SYGVNS. This CDR3 contains 14 residues. The CDR3: CASSFLGRTGELFF. CDR3 coding DNA: TGTGCCAGCAGTTTCCTAGGGCGTACCGGGGAGCTGTTTTTT.

The chain is built from TRBV10-3 and TRBJ2-2, with D tentatively TRBD1 (6 bases). The CDR3 has 13 residues. CDR1 and CDR2 from the germline V gene are ENHRY and SYGVKD. The V end was cut by 2 bases, the J end by 6 bases, with 7 bases between. CDR3: CAISEGQPGELFF. For the CDR3, the DNA is TGTGCCATCAGTGAGGGACAGCCCGGGGAGCTGTTTTTT.

The V and J genes are TRBV6-6 and TRBJ1-1; D call uncertain. The V and J ends lost 1 base and 4 bases respectively, with 10 bases between them. Germline CDR1 reads MNHNY; CDR2 reads SVGAGI (reference sequence). CDR3 length equals 14 residues. In nucleotides, the CDR3 is TGTGCCAGCAGTTACTTGACAACTGGCACTGAAGCTTTCTTT. Translated: CASSYLTTGTEAFF.

The chain is built from TRBV19 and TRBJ2-2; TRBD1 matches at 8 bases. With V trimmed by 6 bases and J by 1 base, 7 bases remained unmatched. Per the germline V gene, CDR1 is LNHDA and CDR2 is SQIVND (reference sequence). This CDR3 is 16 amino acids long. CDR3 in DNA: TGTGCCAGTAGACGCCCCGGGACAGGGAACACCGGGGAGCTGTTTTTT. Protein product: CASRRPGTGNTGELFF. The whole variable domain, filled in from reference TRBV19 and TRBJ2-2, reads DGGITQSPKYLFRKEGQNVTLSCEQNLNHDAMYWYRQDPGQGLRLIYYSQIVNDFQKGDIAEGYSVSREKKESFPLTVTSAQKNPTAFYLCASRRPGTGNTGELFFGEGSRLTVL.

The J gene is TRBJ2-1, the V gene TRBV6-5; D possibly matches TRBD1 or TRBD2 (6 bases each). V lost 2 bases to trimming and J lost 9 bases, with 17 bases between them. CDR3 length: 15 amino acids. Germline CDR1 and CDR2: MNHEY and SVGAGI. The CDR3 sequence: CASSYEGGRNTEQFF. In DNA form, the CDR3 reads TGTGCCAGCAGTTACGAGGGGGGCCGAAACACTGAGCAGTTCTTC.

This clone was detected only once. This chain connects TRBV10-3 to TRBJ2-2; D is uncertain. Trimming removed 4 bases from V and 0 bases from J, with 9 bases in between. The CDR3 contains 15 residues. Germline CDR1 ENHRY, CDR2 SYGVKD. CDR3 in DNA: TGTGCCATCAGTGTGTTTACCCCGAACACCGGGGAGCTGTTTTTT. Translation: CAISVFTPNTGELFF.

The chain carries TRBV9 and TRBJ2-5, with D possibly being TRBD2 (5 bases). Trimming removed 4 bases from V and 5 bases from J, with 18 bases in between. Germline CDR1 and CDR2: SGDLS and YYNGEE. The CDR3 is made up of 15 amino acids. This chain's CDR3 is CASSPPGHPGETQYF. The CDR3 coding sequence is TGTGCCAGCAGCCCCCCAGGCCACCCGGGGGAGACCCAGTACTTC.

CDR3 in DNA: TGTGCCAGCAGTGAAGCGCTAGGTAGACCCCAAGAGACCCAGTACTTC. As protein: CASSEALGRPQETQYF. The chain recombines TRBV6-1 with TRBJ2-5; D is uncertain. Looked up from germline, CDR1 is MNHNS and CDR2 is SASEGT. The CDR3 has 16 residues. The V end lost 0 bases, the J end lost 1 base, and 12 bases lay between the germline ends.

The count of this clone is one. J is TRBJ2-3 and V is TRBV21-1. TRBV21-1 is flagged as a pseudogene. The CDR3 totals 14 residues. DNA of the CDR3: TGTGCCAGCAGCAAAGCGCCCCCGGAAGATACGCAGTATTTT. It is translated as CASSKAPPEDTQYF.

The V gene is TRBV5-1, the J gene TRBJ2-1; 8 positions agree with TRBD2. The CDR3 covers 15 residues. The trim removed 0 bases at V and 6 bases at J, leaving 5 bases unmatched. Germline V CDR1 and CDR2: SGHRS, YFSETQ. The CDR3 DNA reads TGCGCCAGCAGCTTGGCCTTGCGGGGGGTCAATGAGCAGTTCTTC. It encodes CASSLALRGVNEQFF. Full variable domain (rest looked up from reference TRBV5-1 and TRBJ2-1): KAGVTQTPRYLIKTRGQQVTLSCSPISGHRSVSWYQQTPGQGLQFLFEYFSETQRNKGNFPGRFSGRQFSNSRSEMNVSTLELGDSALYLCASSLALRGVNEQFFGPGTRLTVL.

This rearrangement joins TRBV15 to TRBJ1-2; weak D call: TRBD1 (5 bases). CDR1 and CDR2 (germline): LNHNV, YYDKDF (reference sequence). CDR3 length: 14 amino acids. Trimming took 6 bases from V and 6 from J, leaving 17 bases between them. CDR3 sequence: CATRGRDPGHGYTF. The CDR3 nucleotides read TGTGCCACCAGGGGGAGGGACCCCGGCCATGGCTACACCTTC.

This clone occurred once. V gene TRBV27 combines with J gene TRBJ1-1; TRBD1 agrees at 10 bases. There are 18 residues in the CDR3. V lost 2 bases to trimming and J lost 5 bases; unmatched junction nucleotides: 14. Germline V gene sequence: CDR1 MNHEY, CDR2 SMNVEV (reference sequence). For the CDR3, the DNA is TGTGCCAGCAGTTTAGGAGTCGGGACAGGGGACTTCGATACTGAAGCTTTCTTT. Amino acids: CASSLGVGTGDFDTEAFF.

The J gene is TRBJ1-2, the V gene TRBV7-9, with D possibly being TRBD1 (5 bases). Germline values: CDR1 SEHNR, CDR2 FQNEAQ (reference sequence). The CDR3 is 16 residues long. Deletions cut 5 bases from V and 0 bases from J, with 16 bases between. CDR3 bases: TGTGCCAGCAGCCCCGGAGGCCAGGGAGCTAACTATGGCTACACCTTC. Translated: CASSPGGQGANYGYTF.

The chain recombines TRBV7-8 with TRBJ2-7; D possibly corresponds to TRBD2 (6 bases). V was clipped by 4 bases and J by 2 bases, with 9 bases between them. This CDR3 contains 13 residues. The germline gives CDR1 SGHVS, CDR2 FQNEAQ. The CDR3 loop is CASSSTGAYEQYF. Here the CDR3 DNA reads TGTGCCAGCAGCTCGACGGGGGCCTACGAGCAGTACTTC.

This clone occurred a few times. The chain is built from TRBV14 and TRBJ2-1, with 10 bases matching TRBD2. The CDR3 covers 15 residues. Trimming removed 4 bases from V and 13 bases from J; junction bases left unmatched: 13. Germline V gene lookup returns CDR1 SGHDN and CDR2 FVKESK. The CDR3 DNA sequence: TGTGCCAGCAGCCCTCTAGCGGGGGACCGGACCTACCAGTTCTTC. Translation: CASSPLAGDRTYQFF.

The V call is TRBV19, the J call TRBJ2-1; weak D call: TRBD2 (6 bases). The germline CDR1 and CDR2 sequences are LNHDA and SQIVND (reference sequence). The V and J ends lost 5 bases and 6 bases respectively, with 14 bases between them. The CDR3 runs 14 residues. The CDR3, as DNA: TGTGCCAGTAGTGTCACCGGGACTGGCAATGAGCAGTTCTTC. Protein: CASSVTGTGNEQFF.